This T cell receptor beta chain was documented in a study of T cells after yellow fever vaccination. Overall study: In the case of low-cell-number fractions, SMART-Seq v4 Ultra Low Input was used for preparation. Overall study results and limits: It was the secondary response that reached its peak faster, day 5 versus 15, but it was weaker.

Template-switching 5'RACE yielded the TCR cDNA; a universal primer site and UMIs were added in the process. TCRdb recomputed calls from the 5' RACE reads with MiXCR, one row per CDR3 protein. There are more than 55,000 distinct CDR3 sequences in the sample; approximately 7% occur only once, and 35% to 40% lies in the top ten. This clonotype was seen at least ten times. The target antigen is unknown. The CDR3 spans 11 residues. V was cut by 3 bases and J by 4 bases, with 3 bases left in between. Germline values: CDR1 DFQATT, CDR2 SNEGSKA (reference sequence). This chain links TRBV20-1 with TRBJ2-2; unclear D gene. The sequenced sample was CD8+ T cells sorted from PBMCs, obtained 15 days after the yellow fever booster vaccination. This TCR came from a man aged 30 to 45 who received the YFV17D yellow fever vaccine. The DNA for the CDR3 is TGCAGTGCTAGCGGCACCGGGGAGCTGTTTTTT. Translating it yields CSASGTGELFF.